Following are 20 T cell receptor beta chains from one sample sequenced in a study of OX40 agonist ivuxolimab in advanced cancers. Clones were read by immunoSEQ multiplex PCR, and TCRdb kept only the in-frame ones, dropping some. The sample has more than 65,000 clones, approximately 87% seen once. The sample was CD4+ or CD8+ T cells sorted from blood, taken in a trial of the OX40 agonist ivuxolimab. These receptors were collected from an adult with an advanced solid tumor such as melanoma, head and neck, liver or kidney cancer.

The V call is TRBV2, the J call TRBJ2-5, with D perhaps being TRBD1 or TRBD2 (5 bases each). Per germline, CDR1 SNHLY and CDR2 FYNNEI. The CDR3 extends over 11 amino acids. V was clipped by 8 bases and J by 5 bases, with 9 bases between them. The CDR3 DNA is TGTGCCAGCGACAGAGGGGAGACCCAGTACTTC. Translation gives CASDRGETQYF. Full variable domain (missing parts from reference TRBV2 and TRBJ2-5): EPEVTQTPSHQVTQMGQEVILRCVPISNHLYFYWYRQILGQKVEFLVSFYNNEISEKSEIFDDQFSVERPDGSNFTLKIRSTKLEDSAMYFCASDRGETQYFGPGTRLLVL.

The V and J genes are TRBV29-1 and TRBJ1-4, with D tentatively TRBD1 (6 bases). This CDR3 spans 13 amino acids. Germline V gene sequence: CDR1 SQVTM, CDR2 ANQGSEA. The V end lost 6 bases, the J end lost 7 bases, and 15 bases lay between the germline ends. The CDR3 region is CSVAGTRGEKLFF. The CDR3 nucleotides are TGCAGCGTCGCCGGGACACGGGGTGAAAAACTGTTTTTT.

The chain recombines TRBV5-4 with TRBJ1-2, with D unresolved. The CDR3 extends over 15 amino acids. CDR1 and CDR2 (germline): SGHNT, YYREEE (reference sequence). V dropped 0 bases and J dropped 5 bases, with 14 bases sitting between them. DNA of the CDR3: TGTGCCAGCAGCTTGGAGGGATCCTCCATATATGGCTACACCTTC. Its translation: CASSLEGSSIYGYTF.

The chain has TRBV6-6 and TRBJ1-5; D perhaps matches TRBD1 (5 bases). Germline-derived CDR1 and CDR2 are MNHNY and SVGAGI (reference sequence). The CDR3 length is 15 residues. The ends were cut back, 2 bases at V and 3 bases at J, with 11 bases in the middle. The CDR3 bases are TGTGCCAGCAGTTACGGCGGGGGGTTCAATCAGCCCCAGCATTTT. The encoded protein is CASSYGGGFNQPQHF.

V usage is TRBV4-2 and J usage is TRBJ1-4; 7 positions agree with TRBD1. CDR3 length: 14 residues. J lost 5 bases, V lost 4 bases, and 4 bases had no gene match. Germline assignment: CDR1 LGHNA and CDR2 YNFKEQ. CDR3 bases: TGTGCCAGCAGCCTTGGACAGGCGAATGAAAAACTGTTTTTT. Amino acids: CASSLGQANEKLFF.

The V and J genes are TRBV4-2 and TRBJ1-5; D is unclear. CDR1 is LGHNA and CDR2 is YNFKEQ in the germline V gene. The length of the CDR3 is 14 residues. The germline V and J ends were trimmed by 1 base and 10 bases, with 14 bases remaining between them. The CDR3 is CASSQVQAVFPQHF. CDR3 bases: TGTGCCAGCAGCCAAGTGCAGGCCGTATTTCCCCAGCATTTT.

The chain joins TRBV7-9 to TRBJ2-3; 7 bases are a match to TRBD2. Per the germline V gene, CDR1 is SEHNR and CDR2 is FQNEAQ (reference sequence). With 2 bases clipped from V and 3 bases from J, the junction kept 8 bases outside the gene matches. This CDR3 has 16 residues. CDR3 DNA sequence: TGTGCCAGCAGCTTAATATCCGGGACTACGACAGATACGCAGTATTTT. It encodes CASSLISGTTTDTQYF.

The sample holds one count of this clone. J is TRBJ2-2 and V is TRBV27, with a possible D match to TRBD2 (6 bases). V lost 9 bases, J lost 5 bases, and 19 bases lay in between. Germline V gene lookup returns CDR1 MNHEY and CDR2 SMNVEV (reference sequence). The CDR3 covers 15 residues. CDR3 bases: TGTGCCAGTACGTCTAGCCCGGGGGATACCGGGGAGCTGTTTTTT. Translation gives CASTSSPGDTGELFF.

The chain employs TRBV6-1 and TRBJ1-1; D not certain. Trimming removed 6 bases from V and 5 bases from J, with 7 bases in between. The CDR3 consists of 11 residues. In germline, CDR1 is MNHNS, CDR2 SASEGT. The chain's CDR3 is CASSLGTEAFF. The CDR3 nucleotides read TGTGCCAGCAGCCTAGGGACTGAAGCTTTCTTT.

V gene TRBV9 combines with J gene TRBJ2-1, with 10 bases identical to TRBD2. V lost 4 bases and J lost 7; bases outside the gene matches: 11. This CDR3 is built from 16 residues. CDR1 SGDLS and CDR2 YYNGEE come from the germline V gene. For the CDR3, the DNA is TGTGCCAGCAGCCCACAACTAGCGGGGCTCCCAAATGAGCAGTTCTTC. Its protein product is CASSPQLAGLPNEQFF.

The J gene is TRBJ2-5, the V gene TRBV6-5, with unresolved D. Trimming took 11 bases from V and 7 from J, leaving 20 bases between them. The CDR3 contains 13 residues. Germline V gene sequence: CDR1 MNHEY, CDR2 SVGAGI. As DNA, the CDR3 is TGTGCCTGCTTCGACGGACGCCTAGGGACCCAGTACTTC. Translated, it gives CACFDGRLGTQYF.

The V and J genes are TRBV6-5 and TRBJ2-5; TRBD1 might be the D (5 bases). CDR1 and CDR2 (germline): MNHEY, SVGAGI. Trimming removed 6 bases at V and 1 base at J, with 15 bases between. CDR3 size: 15 residues. In DNA, the CDR3 is TGTGCCAGCAGGGTATGGGGCCAGAGCCAAGAGACCCAGTACTTC. Translation: CASRVWGQSQETQYF.

The chain employs TRBV5-5 and TRBJ2-3; 10 bases map to TRBD2. J gave up 9 bases and V 0 bases, and 10 bases lay outside the gene matches. CDR3 length equals 16 residues. Per the germline V gene, CDR1 is SGHKS and CDR2 is YYEKEE (reference sequence). The CDR3 region is CASSLASGREGGTQYF. Written as DNA, the CDR3 is TGTGCCAGCAGCTTGGCAAGCGGGAGGGAGGGTGGCACGCAGTATTTT.

The gene calls are TRBV5-1 and TRBJ2-7, with D uncertain. The V and J ends lost 0 bases and 7 bases respectively, with 8 bases between them. From germline, CDR1 is SGHRS and CDR2 YFSETQ. The CDR3 is made up of 12 amino acids. The CDR3 reads CASSLVSGEQYF. Here the CDR3 DNA reads TGCGCCAGCAGCTTGGTCTCGGGTGAGCAGTACTTC. Full variable domain (outside the CDR3, taken from reference TRBV5-1 and TRBJ2-7): KAGVTQTPRYLIKTRGQQVTLSCSPISGHRSVSWYQQTPGQGLQFLFEYFSETQRNKGNFPGRFSGRQFSNSRSEMNVSTLELGDSALYLCASSLVSGEQYFGPGTRLTVT.

The rearrangement links TRBV5-5 to TRBJ1-1; 7 bases align to TRBD1. This CDR3 contains 15 residues. Per germline, CDR1 SGHKS and CDR2 YYEKEE (reference sequence). Trimming cost V 4 bases and J 3 bases; bases outside gene matches: 9. CDR3 nucleotide sequence: TGTGCCAGCAGCCGTACAGGGGTGGGAGACACTGAAGCTTTCTTT. Its protein product is CASSRTGVGDTEAFF.

The gene calls are TRBV29-1 and TRBJ1-2; D is ambiguous. This CDR3 spans 13 amino acids. Trimming took off 3 bases at V and 5 bases at J, with 13 bases between the two ends. CDR1 and CDR2 from the germline V gene are SQVTM and ANQGSEA. The CDR3 protein is CSVEGHSGYGYTF. In DNA form, the CDR3 reads TGCAGCGTTGAGGGCCATTCCGGGTATGGCTACACCTTC.

This clone appeared once. V usage is TRBV30 and J usage is TRBJ2-2; 13 nucleotides agree with TRBD2. The trim removed 3 bases at V and 6 bases at J, leaving 4 bases unmatched. The V gene's germline CDR1 is GTSNPN and CDR2 SVGIG (reference sequence). This CDR3 is built from 15 residues. The DNA for the CDR3 is TGTGCCTGGAGACTAGCGGGGGGGCCTGCCGGGGAGCTGTTTTTT. It encodes CAWRLAGGPAGELFF.

The V and J genes are TRBV6-5 and TRBJ2-5; weak D call: TRBD2 (6 bases). V lost 2 bases and J lost 5, with 15 bases in between. CDR3 length: 15 amino acids. Germline V lookup: CDR1 MNHEY, CDR2 SVGAGI. The CDR3 loop reads CASSYLALIGETQYF. The CDR3 bases are TGTGCCAGCAGTTACCTAGCGTTAATTGGGGAGACCCAGTACTTC.

Remarks on this clone: Additional DNA sequences in this sample encode the identical CDR3. The chain employs TRBV2 and TRBJ2-2; no clear D. Germline values: CDR1 SNHLY, CDR2 FYNNEI. The CDR3 is 13 amino acids. The ends were cut back, 4 bases at V and 9 bases at J, with 12 bases in the middle. This CDR3 is CASSASGVRELFF. The DNA for the CDR3 is TGTGCCAGCAGTGCGTCAGGAGTTAGGGAGCTGTTTTTT.

In its sample, this clone was seen once. The chain combines TRBV28 with TRBJ1-1; D uncertain. Germline V CDR1 and CDR2: MDHEN, SYDVKM. The CDR3 is 14 residues long. Trimming left V 2 bases short and J 11 bases short, with 18 bases between. CDR3 in DNA: TGTGCCAGCAGTTTAGGTGGGCCCCTCGGGGTGGCTTTCTTT. Its protein product is CASSLGGPLGVAFF. The variable domain in full, with the rest retrieved from reference TRBV28 and TRBJ1-1, is DVKVTQSSRYLVKRTGEKVFLECVQDMDHENMFWYRQDPGLGLRLIYFSYDVKMKEKGDIPEGYSVSREKKERFSLILESASTNQTSMYLCASSLGGPLGVAFFGQGTRLTVV.